The TCR beta chain under discussion was sequenced for a study of cytomegalovirus exposure and HLA in healthy donors. The PCR contained 60 Vbeta and 13 Jbeta primers. In the study's own analysis: The count from a later analysis was tens of millions of unique TCR beta chains, around 11 million of them shared. Produced via immunoSEQ multiplex PCR; TCRdb's table is partial and in-frame only. V and J calls and clone size are those listed in that table; D and trimming were worked out from the DNA. The sample lists about 130,000 clones; 80% were seen once. The sequence was collected from a male donor in good health and CMV-seronegative. The specimen was PBMCs.

The CDR3 nucleotides are TGTGCCAGCAGCGCCTACTACGAGCAGTACTTC. Translating gives CASSAYYEQYF. The chain has TRBV7-9 and TRBJ2-7; no reliable D call. Germline V gene sequence: CDR1 SEHNR, CDR2 FQNEAQ (reference sequence). Trimming removed 5 bases at V and 3 bases at J, with 5 bases between. The CDR3 has 11 residues. Complete variable domain (other parts from reference TRBV7-9 and TRBJ2-7): DTGVSQNPRHKITKRGQNVTFRCDPISEHNRLYWYRQTLGQGPEFLTYFQNEAQLEKSRLLSDRFSAERPKGSFSTLEIQRTEQGDSAMYLCASSAYYEQYFGPGTRLTVT.